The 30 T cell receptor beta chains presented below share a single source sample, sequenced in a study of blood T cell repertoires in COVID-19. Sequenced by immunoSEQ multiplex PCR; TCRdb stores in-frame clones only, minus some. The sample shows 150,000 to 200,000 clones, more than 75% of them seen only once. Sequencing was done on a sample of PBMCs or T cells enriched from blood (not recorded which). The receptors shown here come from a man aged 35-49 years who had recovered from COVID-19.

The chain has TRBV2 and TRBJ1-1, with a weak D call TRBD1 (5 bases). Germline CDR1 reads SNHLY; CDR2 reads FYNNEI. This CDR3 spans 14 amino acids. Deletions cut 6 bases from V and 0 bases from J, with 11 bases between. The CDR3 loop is CASSVQGLNTEAFF. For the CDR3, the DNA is TGTGCCAGCAGCGTCCAGGGTCTGAACACTGAAGCTTTCTTT.

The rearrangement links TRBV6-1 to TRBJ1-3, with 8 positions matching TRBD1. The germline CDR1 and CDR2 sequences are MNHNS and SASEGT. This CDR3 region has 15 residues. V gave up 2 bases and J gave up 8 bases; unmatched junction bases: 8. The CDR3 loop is CASSEQGAIRDTIYF. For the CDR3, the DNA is TGTGCCAGCAGTGAACAGGGGGCAATACGTGACACCATATATTTT.

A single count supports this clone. CDR3 residues: CASSLQAGADNEQFF. The DNA for the CDR3 is TGTGCCAGCAGCTTACAAGCGGGGGCCGACAATGAGCAGTTCTTC. J is TRBJ2-1 and V is TRBV7-3; 8 bases map to TRBD2. The germline CDR1 and CDR2 sequences are SGHTA and FQGTGA. V shed 2 bases, J shed 5 bases, and the junction held 5 bases outside the gene matches. The CDR3 is made up of 15 amino acids.

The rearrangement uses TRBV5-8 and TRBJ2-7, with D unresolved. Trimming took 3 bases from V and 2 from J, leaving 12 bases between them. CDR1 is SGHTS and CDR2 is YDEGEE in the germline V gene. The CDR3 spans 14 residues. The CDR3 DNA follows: TGTGCCAGCAGCTACACGGGTGTGGCCTACGAGCAGTACTTC. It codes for CASSYTGVAYEQYF.

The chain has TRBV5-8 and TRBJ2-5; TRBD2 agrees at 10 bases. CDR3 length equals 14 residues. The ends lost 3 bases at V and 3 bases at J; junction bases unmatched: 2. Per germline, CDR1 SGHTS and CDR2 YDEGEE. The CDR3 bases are TGTGCCAGCAGCTCCCTAGCGGGGGAAGAGACCCAGTACTTC. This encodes CASSSLAGEETQYF.

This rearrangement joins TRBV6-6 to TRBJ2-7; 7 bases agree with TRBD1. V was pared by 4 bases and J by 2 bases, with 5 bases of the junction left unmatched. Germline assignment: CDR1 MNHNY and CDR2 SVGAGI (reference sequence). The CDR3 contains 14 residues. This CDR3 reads CASSLTGRAYEQYV. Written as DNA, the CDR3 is TGTGCCAGCAGTTTGACAGGGCGGGCCTACGAGCAGTACGTC.

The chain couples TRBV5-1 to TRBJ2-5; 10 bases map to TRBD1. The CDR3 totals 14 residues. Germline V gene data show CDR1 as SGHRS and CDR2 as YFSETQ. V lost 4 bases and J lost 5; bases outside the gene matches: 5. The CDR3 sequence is CASSRQGAGETQYF. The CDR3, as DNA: TGCGCCAGCAGCCGACAGGGGGCAGGGGAGACCCAGTACTTC.

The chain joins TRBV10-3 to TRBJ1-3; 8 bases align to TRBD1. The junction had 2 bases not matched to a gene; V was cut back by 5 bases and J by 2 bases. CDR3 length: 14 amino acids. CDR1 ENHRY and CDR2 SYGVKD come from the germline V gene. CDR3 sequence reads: CAISTDRAGNTIYF. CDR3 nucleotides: TGTGCCATCAGTACGGACAGGGCTGGAAACACCATATATTTT.

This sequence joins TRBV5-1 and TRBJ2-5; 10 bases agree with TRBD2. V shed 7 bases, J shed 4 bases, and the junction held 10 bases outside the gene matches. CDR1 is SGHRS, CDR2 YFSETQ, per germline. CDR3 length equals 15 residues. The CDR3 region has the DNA TGCGCCAGCCGCCAGCGGAGCGGGGGGGGAGAGACCCAGTACTTC. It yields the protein CASRQRSGGGETQYF.

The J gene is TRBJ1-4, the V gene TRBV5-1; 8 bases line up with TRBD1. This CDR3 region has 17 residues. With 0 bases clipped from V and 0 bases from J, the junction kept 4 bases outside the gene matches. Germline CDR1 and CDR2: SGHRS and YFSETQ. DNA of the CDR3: TGCGCCAGCAGCTTGGGGACAGGGCCTCCAACTAATGAAAAACTGTTTTTT. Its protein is CASSLGTGPPTNEKLFF.

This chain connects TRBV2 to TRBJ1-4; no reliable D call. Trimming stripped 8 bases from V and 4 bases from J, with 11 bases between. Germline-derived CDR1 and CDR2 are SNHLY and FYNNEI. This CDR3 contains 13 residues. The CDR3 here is CASRGGRNEKLFF. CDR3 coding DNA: TGTGCCAGCCGGGGAGGCCGTAATGAAAAACTGTTTTTT.

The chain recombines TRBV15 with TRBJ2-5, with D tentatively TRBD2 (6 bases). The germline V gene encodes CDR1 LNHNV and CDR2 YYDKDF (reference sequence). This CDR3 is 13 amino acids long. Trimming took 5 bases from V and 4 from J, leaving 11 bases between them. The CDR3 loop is CATSRGLIETQYF. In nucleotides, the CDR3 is TGTGCCACCAGCCGGGGACTCATAGAGACCCAGTACTTC.

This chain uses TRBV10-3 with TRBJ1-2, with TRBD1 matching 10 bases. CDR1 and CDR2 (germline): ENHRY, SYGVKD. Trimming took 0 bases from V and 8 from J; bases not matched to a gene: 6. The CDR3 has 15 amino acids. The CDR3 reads CAISESVGTGDGYTF. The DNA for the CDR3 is TGTGCCATCAGTGAGTCAGTAGGGACAGGGGACGGCTACACCTTC.

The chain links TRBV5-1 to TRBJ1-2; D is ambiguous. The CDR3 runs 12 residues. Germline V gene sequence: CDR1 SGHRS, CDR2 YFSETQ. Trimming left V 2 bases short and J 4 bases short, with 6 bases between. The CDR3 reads CASSLNSYGYTF. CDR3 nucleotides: TGCGCCAGCAGCTTAAACAGCTATGGCTACACCTTC.

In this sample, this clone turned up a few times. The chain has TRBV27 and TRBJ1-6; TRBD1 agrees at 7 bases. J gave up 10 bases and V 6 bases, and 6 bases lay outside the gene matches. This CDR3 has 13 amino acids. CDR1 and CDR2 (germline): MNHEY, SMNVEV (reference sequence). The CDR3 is CASSDRVFSPLHF. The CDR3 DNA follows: TGTGCCAGCAGCGACAGGGTTTTCTCACCCCTCCACTTT.

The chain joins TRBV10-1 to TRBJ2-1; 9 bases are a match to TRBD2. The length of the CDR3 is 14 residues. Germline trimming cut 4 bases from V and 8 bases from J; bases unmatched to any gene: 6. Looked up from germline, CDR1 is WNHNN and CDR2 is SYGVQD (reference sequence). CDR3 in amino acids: CASSARRGGYEQFF. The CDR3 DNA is TGCGCCAGCAGTGCTAGGCGGGGGGGCTATGAGCAGTTCTTC.

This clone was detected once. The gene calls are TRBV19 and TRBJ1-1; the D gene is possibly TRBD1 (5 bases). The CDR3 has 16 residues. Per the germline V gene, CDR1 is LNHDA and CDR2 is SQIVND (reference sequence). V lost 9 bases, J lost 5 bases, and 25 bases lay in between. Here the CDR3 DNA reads TGTGCCAGCAGAATTCGTGGGGCGGTAACAGGAACTGAAGCTTTCTTT. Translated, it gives CASRIRGAVTGTEAFF. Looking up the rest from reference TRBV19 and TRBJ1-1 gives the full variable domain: DGGITQSPKYLFRKEGQNVTLSCEQNLNHDAMYWYRQDPGQGLRLIYYSQIVNDFQKGDIAEGYSVSREKKESFPLTVTSAQKNPTAFYLCASRIRGAVTGTEAFFGQGTRLTVV.

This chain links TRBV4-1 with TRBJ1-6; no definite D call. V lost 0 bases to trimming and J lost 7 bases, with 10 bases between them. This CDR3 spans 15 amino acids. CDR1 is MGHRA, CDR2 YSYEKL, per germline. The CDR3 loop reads CASSQDRRRNSPLHF. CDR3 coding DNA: TGCGCCAGCAGCCAAGATAGACGGAGGAATTCACCCCTCCACTTT.

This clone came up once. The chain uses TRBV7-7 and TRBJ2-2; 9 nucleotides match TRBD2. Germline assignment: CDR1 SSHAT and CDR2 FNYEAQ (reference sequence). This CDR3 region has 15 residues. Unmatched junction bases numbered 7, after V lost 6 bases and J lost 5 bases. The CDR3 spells CASSFSGGGTGELFF. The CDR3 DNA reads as TGTGCCAGCAGTTTTAGCGGGGGAGGAACCGGGGAGCTGTTTTTT.

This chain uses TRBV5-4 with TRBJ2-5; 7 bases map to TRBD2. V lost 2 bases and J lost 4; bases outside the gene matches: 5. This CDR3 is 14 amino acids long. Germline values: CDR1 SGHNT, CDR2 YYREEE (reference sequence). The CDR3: CASSLWTSGETQYF. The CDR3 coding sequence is TGTGCCAGCAGCTTATGGACTAGTGGAGAGACCCAGTACTTC.

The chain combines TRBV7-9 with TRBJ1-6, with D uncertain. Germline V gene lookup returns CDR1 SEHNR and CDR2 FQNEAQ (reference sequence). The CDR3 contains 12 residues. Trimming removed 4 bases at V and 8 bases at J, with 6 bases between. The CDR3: CASSSRDSPLHF. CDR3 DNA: TGTGCCAGCAGCTCCCGGGATTCACCCCTCCACTTT.

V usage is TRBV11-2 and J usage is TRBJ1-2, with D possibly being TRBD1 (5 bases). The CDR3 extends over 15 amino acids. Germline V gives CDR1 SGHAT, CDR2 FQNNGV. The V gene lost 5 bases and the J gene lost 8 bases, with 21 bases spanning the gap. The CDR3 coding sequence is TGTGCCAGCAGCCCACGATCGGGGGAACCAAGCGGCTACACCTTC. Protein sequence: CASSPRSGEPSGYTF.

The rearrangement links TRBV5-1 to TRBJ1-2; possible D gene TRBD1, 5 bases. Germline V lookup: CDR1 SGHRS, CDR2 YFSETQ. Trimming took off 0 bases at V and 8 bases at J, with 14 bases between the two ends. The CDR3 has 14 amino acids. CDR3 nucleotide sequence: TGCGCCAGCAGCTTGGTTGGGGGGAGTGGAGGCTACACCTTC. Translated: CASSLVGGSGGYTF.

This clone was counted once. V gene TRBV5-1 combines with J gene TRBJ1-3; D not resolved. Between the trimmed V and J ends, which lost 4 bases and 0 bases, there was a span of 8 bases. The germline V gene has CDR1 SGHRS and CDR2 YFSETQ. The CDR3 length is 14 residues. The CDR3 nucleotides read TGCGCCAGCAGCCCCGGCGGCTCTGGAAACACCATATATTTT. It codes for CASSPGGSGNTIYF.

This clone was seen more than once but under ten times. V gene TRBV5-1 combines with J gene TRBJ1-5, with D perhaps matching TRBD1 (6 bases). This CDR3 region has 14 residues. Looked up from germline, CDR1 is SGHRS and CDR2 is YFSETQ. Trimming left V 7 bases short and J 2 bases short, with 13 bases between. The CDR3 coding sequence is TGCGCCAGCTCTCGGGAGGGGGGCAATCAGCCCCAGCATTTT. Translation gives CASSREGGNQPQHF.

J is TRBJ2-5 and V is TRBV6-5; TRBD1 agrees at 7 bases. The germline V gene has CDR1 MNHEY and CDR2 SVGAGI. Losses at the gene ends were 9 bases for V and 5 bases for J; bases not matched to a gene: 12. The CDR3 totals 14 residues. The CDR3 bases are TGTGCCAGTGCCTGGACAGGTGTTAGCGAGACCCAGTACTTC. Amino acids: CASAWTGVSETQYF.

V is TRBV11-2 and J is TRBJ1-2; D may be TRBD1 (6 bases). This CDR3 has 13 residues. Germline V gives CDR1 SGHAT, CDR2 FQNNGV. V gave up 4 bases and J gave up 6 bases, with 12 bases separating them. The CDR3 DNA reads TGTGCCAGCAGCTCGGGAACAGGGCATGGCTACACCTTC. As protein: CASSSGTGHGYTF.

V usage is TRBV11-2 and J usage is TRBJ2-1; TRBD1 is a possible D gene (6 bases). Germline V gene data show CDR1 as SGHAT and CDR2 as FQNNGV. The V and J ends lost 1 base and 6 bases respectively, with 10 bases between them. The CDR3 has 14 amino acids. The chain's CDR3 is CASSLVRTVNEQFF. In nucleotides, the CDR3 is TGTGCCAGCAGCTTAGTCCGGACAGTCAATGAGCAGTTCTTC. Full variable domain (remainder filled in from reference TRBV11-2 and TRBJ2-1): EAGVAQSPRYKIIEKRQSVAFWCNPISGHATLYWYQQILGQGPKLLIQFQNNGVVDDSQLPKDRFSAERLKGVDSTLKIQPAKLEDSAVYLCASSLVRTVNEQFFGPGTRLTVL.

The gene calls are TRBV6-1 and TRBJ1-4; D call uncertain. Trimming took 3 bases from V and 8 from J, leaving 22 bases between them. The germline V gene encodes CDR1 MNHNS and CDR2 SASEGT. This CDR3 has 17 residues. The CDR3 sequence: CASSDPRKWGVEEKLFF. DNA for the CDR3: TGTGCCAGCAGTGACCCTAGGAAGTGGGGAGTCGAAGAAAAACTGTTTTTT.

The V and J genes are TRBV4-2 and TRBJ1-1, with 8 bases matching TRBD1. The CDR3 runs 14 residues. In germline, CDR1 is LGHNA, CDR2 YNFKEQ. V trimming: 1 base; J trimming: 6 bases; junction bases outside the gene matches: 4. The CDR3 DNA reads TGTGCCAGCAGCCAAGTATTCAGGGGGCCTGAAGCTTTCTTT. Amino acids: CASSQVFRGPEAFF.